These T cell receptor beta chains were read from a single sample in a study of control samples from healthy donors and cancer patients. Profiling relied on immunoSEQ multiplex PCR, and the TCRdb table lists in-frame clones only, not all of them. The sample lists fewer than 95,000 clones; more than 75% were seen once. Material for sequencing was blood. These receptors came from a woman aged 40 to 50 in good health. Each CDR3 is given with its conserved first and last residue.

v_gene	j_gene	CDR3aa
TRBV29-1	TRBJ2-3	CSAKDVFTDTQYF
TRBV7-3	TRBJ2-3	CASSAPHTDTQYF
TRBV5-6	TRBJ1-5	CASSLNRGRQPQHF
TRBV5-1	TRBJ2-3	CASSGGTSGGDTQYF
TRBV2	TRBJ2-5	CASSEALLAGEETQYF
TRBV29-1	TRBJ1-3	CSATGVPTGNTIYF
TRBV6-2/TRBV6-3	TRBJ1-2	CASSQWTYGYTF
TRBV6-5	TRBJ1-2	CASGGASEGYGYTF
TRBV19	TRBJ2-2	CASSRNSGTGELFF
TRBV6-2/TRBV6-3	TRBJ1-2	CASSYAGGRGYTF
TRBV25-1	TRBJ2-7	CASSATFGQGQIYEQYF
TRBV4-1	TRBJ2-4	CASSQDGVGGADIQYF
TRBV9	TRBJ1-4	CASILGVTTATNEKLFF
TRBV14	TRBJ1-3	CASSHSGNTIYF
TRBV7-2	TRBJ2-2	CASSLDRAGGLFF